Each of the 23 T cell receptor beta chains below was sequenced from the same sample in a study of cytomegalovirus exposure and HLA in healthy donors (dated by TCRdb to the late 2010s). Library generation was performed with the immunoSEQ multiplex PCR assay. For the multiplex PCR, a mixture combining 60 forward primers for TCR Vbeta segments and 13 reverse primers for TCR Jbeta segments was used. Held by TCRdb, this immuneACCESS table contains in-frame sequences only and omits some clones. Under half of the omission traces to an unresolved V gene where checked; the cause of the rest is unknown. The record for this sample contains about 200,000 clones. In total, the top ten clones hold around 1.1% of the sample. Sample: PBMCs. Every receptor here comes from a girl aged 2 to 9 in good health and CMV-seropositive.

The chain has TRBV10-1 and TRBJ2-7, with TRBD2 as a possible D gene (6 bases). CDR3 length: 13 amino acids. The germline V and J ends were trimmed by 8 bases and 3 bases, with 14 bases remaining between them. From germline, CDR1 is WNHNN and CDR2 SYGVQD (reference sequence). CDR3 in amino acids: CASSKLEGYEQYF. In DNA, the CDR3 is TGCGCCAGCTCTAAGCTGGAGGGCTACGAGCAGTACTTC.

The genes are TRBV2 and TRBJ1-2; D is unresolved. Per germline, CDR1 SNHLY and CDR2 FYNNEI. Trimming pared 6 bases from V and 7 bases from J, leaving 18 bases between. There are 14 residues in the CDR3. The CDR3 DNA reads TGTGCCAGCAGCGAACAGTTCGAGGGTGGTGGCTACACCTTC. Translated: CASSEQFEGGGYTF.

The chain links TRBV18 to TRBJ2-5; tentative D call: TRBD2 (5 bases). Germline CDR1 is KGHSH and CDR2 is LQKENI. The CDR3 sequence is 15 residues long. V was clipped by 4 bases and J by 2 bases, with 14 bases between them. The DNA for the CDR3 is TGTGCCAGCTCACGCCGTTGGGGAGATCAAGAGACCCAGTACTTC. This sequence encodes CASSRRWGDQETQYF.

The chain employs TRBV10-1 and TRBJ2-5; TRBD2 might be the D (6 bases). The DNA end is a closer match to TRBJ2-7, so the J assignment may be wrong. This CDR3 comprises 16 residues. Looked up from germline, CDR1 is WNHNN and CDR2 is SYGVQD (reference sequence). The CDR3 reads CASSDSLLGLLNEQYF. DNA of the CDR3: TGCGCCAGCAGCGATAGCCTTCTGGGACTGTTGAACGAGCAGTACTTC.

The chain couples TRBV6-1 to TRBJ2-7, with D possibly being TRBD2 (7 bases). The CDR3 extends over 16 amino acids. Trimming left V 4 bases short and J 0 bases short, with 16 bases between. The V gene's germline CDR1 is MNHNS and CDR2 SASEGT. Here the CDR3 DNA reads TGTGCCAGCAGTGCACAGGGTCCGGGGGGCTCCTACGAGCAGTACTTC. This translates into CASSAQGPGGSYEQYF.

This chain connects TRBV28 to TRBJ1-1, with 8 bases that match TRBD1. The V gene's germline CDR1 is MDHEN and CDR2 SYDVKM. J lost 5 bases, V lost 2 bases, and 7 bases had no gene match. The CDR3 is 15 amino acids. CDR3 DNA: TGTGCCAGCAGTTTAACGGGAACAGGGGGGACTGAAGCTTTCTTT. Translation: CASSLTGTGGTEAFF.

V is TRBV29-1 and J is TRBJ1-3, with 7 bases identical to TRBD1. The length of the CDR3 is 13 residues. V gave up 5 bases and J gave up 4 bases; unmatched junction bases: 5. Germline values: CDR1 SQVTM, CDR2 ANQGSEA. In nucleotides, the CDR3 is TGCAGCGTTCCGCTGGGACAGGGAAACACCATATATTTT. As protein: CSVPLGQGNTIYF.

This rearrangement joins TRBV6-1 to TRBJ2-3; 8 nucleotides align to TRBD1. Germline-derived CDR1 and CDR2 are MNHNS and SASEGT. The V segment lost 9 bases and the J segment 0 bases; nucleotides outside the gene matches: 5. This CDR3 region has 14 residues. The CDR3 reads CASRQGLSTDTQYF. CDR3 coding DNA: TGTGCCAGTCGACAGGGGCTAAGCACAGATACGCAGTATTTT.

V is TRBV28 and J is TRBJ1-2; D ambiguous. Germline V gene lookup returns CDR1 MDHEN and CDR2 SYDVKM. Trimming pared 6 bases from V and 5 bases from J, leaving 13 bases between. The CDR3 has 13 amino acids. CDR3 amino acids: CASSTAIVYGYTF. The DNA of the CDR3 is TGTGCCAGCAGCACCGCGATCGTGTATGGCTACACCTTC.

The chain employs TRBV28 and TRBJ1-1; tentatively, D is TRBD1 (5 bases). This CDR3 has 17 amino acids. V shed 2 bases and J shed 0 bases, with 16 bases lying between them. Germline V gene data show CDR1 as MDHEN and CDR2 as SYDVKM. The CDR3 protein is CASSLTGTGILNTEAFF. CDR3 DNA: TGTGCCAGCAGTTTAACCGGCACAGGCATCCTGAACACTGAAGCTTTCTTT. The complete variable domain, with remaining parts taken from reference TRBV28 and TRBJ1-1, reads DVKVTQSSRYLVKRTGEKVFLECVQDMDHENMFWYRQDPGLGLRLIYFSYDVKMKEKGDIPEGYSVSREKKERFSLILESASTNQTSMYLCASSLTGTGILNTEAFFGQGTRLTVV.

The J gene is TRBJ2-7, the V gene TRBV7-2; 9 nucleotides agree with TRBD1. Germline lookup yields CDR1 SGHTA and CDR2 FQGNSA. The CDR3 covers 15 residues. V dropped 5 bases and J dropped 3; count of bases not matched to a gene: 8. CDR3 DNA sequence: TGTGCCAGCAGCCCTGGGACAGGGAATATCTACGAGCAGTACTTC. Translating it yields CASSPGTGNIYEQYF.

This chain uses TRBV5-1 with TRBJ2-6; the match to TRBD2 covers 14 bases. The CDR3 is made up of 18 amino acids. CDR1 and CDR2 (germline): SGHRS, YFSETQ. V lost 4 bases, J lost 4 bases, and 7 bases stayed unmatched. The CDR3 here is CASSIRLAGGLGANVLTF. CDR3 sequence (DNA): TGCGCCAGCAGCATCCGACTAGCGGGAGGGCTCGGGGCCAACGTCCTGACTTTC. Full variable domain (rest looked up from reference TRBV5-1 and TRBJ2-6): KAGVTQTPRYLIKTRGQQVTLSCSPISGHRSVSWYQQTPGQGLQFLFEYFSETQRNKGNFPGRFSGRQFSNSRSEMNVSTLELGDSALYLCASSIRLAGGLGANVLTFGAGSRLTVL.

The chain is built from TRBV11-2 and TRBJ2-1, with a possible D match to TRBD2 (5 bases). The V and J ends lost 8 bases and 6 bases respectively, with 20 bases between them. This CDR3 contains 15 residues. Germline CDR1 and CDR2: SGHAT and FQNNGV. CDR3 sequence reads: CASGSDSPWRNEQFF. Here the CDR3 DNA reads TGTGCCAGCGGATCGGACTCTCCGTGGCGCAATGAGCAGTTCTTC.

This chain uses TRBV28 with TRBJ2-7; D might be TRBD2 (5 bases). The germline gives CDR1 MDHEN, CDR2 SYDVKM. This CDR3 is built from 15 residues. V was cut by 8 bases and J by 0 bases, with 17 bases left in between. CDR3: CASGPTARGSYEQYF. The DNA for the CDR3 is TGTGCCAGCGGACCTACCGCTCGGGGCTCCTACGAGCAGTACTTC.

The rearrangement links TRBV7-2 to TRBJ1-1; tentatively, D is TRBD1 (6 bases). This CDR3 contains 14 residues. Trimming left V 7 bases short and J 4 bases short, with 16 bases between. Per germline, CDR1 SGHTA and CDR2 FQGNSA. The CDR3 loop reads CASTRTDLSTEAFF. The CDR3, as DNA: TGTGCCAGCACCAGGACAGATTTAAGCACTGAAGCTTTCTTT. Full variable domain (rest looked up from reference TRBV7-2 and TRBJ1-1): GAGVSQSPSNKVTEKGKDVELRCDPISGHTALYWYRQSLGQGLEFLIYFQGNSAPDKSGLPSDRFSAERTGGSVSTLTIQRTQQEDSAVYLCASTRTDLSTEAFFGQGTRLTVV.

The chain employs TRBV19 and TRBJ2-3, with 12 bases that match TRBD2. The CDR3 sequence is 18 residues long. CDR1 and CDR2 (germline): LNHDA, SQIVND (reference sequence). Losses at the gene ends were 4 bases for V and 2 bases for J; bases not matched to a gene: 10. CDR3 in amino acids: CASSSRRGLAGHTDTQYF. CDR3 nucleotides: TGTGCCAGTAGTAGTAGAAGAGGACTAGCGGGGCACACAGATACGCAGTATTTT.

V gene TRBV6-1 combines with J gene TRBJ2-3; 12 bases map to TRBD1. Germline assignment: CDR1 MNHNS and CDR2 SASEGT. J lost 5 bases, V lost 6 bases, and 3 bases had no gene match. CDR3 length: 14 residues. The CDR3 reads CASRGTGGVDTQYF. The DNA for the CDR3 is TGTGCCAGCAGGGGGACAGGGGGCGTAGATACGCAGTATTTT.

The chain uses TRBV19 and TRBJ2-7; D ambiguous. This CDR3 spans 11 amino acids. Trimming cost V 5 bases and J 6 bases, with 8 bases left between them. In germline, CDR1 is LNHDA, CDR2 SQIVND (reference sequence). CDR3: CASSSPGEQYF. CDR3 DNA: TGTGCCAGTAGTTCACCGGGCGAGCAGTACTTC.

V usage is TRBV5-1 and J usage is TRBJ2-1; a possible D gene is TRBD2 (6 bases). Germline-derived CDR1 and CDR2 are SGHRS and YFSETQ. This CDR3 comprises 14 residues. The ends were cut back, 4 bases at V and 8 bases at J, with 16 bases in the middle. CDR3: CASSLVRGWDEQFF. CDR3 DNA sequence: TGCGCCAGCAGCCTTGTCCGGGGGTGGGATGAGCAGTTCTTC.

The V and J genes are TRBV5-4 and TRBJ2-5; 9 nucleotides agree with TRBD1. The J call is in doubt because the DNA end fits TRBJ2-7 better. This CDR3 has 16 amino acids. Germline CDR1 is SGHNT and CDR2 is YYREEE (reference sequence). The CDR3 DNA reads TGTGCCAGCAGCATGGGACAGGGACGGCTGGGGTACGAGCAGTACTTC. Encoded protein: CASSMGQGRLGYEQYF.

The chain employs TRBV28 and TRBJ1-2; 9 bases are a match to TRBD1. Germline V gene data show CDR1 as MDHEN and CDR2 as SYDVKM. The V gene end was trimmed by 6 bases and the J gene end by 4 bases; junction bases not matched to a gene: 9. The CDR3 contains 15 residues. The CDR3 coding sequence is TGTGCCAGCAGGTTAACCGGGACAGGGATCTATGGCTACACCTTC. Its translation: CASRLTGTGIYGYTF.

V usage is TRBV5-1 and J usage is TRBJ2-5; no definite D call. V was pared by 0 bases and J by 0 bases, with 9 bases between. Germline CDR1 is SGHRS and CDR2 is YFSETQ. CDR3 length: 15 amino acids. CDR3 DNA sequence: TGCGCCAGCAGCTTGGGGGCAGTGTACCAAGAGACCCAGTACTTC. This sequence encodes CASSLGAVYQETQYF.

The CDR3 spells CASSSGTGGAIGNTIYF. The CDR3, as DNA: TGTGCCAGCAGCTCCGGGACAGGGGGCGCGATTGGAAACACCATATATTTT. The chain has TRBV28 and TRBJ1-3; 12 bases are a match to TRBD1. The CDR3 sequence is 17 residues long. Trimming at V came to 6 bases and at J to 3 bases, leaving 9 bases not matched to a gene. Germline loops: CDR1 MDHEN, CDR2 SYDVKM.